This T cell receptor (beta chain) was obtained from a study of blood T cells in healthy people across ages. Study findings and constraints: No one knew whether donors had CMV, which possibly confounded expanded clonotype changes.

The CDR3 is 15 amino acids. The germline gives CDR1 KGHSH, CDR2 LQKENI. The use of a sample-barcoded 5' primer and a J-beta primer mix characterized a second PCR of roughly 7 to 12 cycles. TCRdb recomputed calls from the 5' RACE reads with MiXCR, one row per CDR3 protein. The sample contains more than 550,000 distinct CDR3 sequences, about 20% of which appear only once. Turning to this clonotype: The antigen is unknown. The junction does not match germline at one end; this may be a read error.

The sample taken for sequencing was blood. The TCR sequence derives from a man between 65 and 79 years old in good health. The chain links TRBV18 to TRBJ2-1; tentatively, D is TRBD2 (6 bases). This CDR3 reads CAGSPRASESDEQFF. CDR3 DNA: TGTGCCGGCTCACCAAGGGCTAGCGAGAGCGATGAGCAGTTCTTC.